This T cell receptor (beta chain) was observed in a study of tumor-infiltrating lymphocytes in primary liver carcinoma. Study background: Staging of the tumors gave T1-T3 N0M0, with widths of about 4 to 10 cm. Study-wide points: Tumor region pairs outstripped tumor-adjacent and tumor-blood pairs in overlap. Tumors had a significantly higher top-250-clone fraction than blood (p = 0.039).

Germline V gene lookup returns CDR1 ENHRY and CDR2 SYGVKD. The V segment lost 5 bases and the J segment 0 bases; nucleotides outside the gene matches: 6. The CDR3 has 15 amino acids. A constant-region primer primed TCR beta cDNA synthesis from 400 to 550 ng of total RNA. A slightly modified ARM-PCR protocol with three nested multiplex PCR rounds produced these TCR beta libraries. For 10 cycles apiece, the opening two PCR rounds ran with TRBV1-TRBV30 forward primers and a C-beta reverse primer. Each CDR3 protein gets one entry after TCRdb re-called the multiplex PCR reads with MiXCR. Of 48,000 or so distinct CDR3 sequences listed, over 70% are singletons. On this clonotype itself: Its antigen remains unidentified.

RNA and DNA were co-extracted from 20-30 mg of unsorted bulk tissue. This TCR came from a man aged 40-55 years with primary liver carcinoma and hepatitis B virus infection. The chain joins TRBV10-3 to TRBJ1-1; TRBD1 matches 7 bases. Sequenced sample: liver tumor tissue from sampling region 3. The subset is: tumor region T3, left-lateral pole. The CDR3 region is CAISRGTVMNTEAFF. In DNA, the CDR3 is TGTGCCATCAGTAGAGGGACAGTCATGAACACTGAAGCTTTCTTT.